These 16 T cell receptor beta chains were all obtained from the same sample, sequenced in a study of naive and memory T cell subsets. An oligonucleotide containing a UMI was ligated to the 3' end of TCR cDNA. Amplification of ligated cDNA took four PCR rounds with SP2 and nested alpha and beta constant primers. In TCRdb, the 5' RACE reads were re-called with MiXCR into one record per CDR3 protein. The sample yields about 48,000 distinct CDR3 sequences, about 4.8% seen once. The source of these receptors is a female donor in good health.

This rearrangement joins TRBV18 to TRBJ1-1; D gene unclear. V was clipped by 0 bases and J by 1 base, with 15 bases between them. Germline CDR1 is KGHSH and CDR2 is LQKENI. The CDR3 length is 17 residues. This CDR3 reads CASSPPGFTARNTEAFF. The CDR3 DNA follows: TGTGCCAGCTCACCACCTGGGTTTACGGCCAGGAACACTGAAGCTTTCTTT. The full variable domain, completed using reference TRBV18 and TRBJ1-1, is NAGVMQNPRHLVRRRGQEARLRCSPMKGHSHVYWYRQLPEEGLKFMVYLQKENIIDESGMPKERFSAEFPKEGPSILRIQQVVRGDSAAYFCASSPPGFTARNTEAFFGQGTRLTVV.

This clonotype was seen a handful of times. The J gene is TRBJ2-1, the V gene TRBV5-4; TRBD2 matches 9 bases. The length of the CDR3 is 16 residues. J lost 6 bases, V lost 7 bases, and 14 bases had no gene match. Germline lookup yields CDR1 SGHNT and CDR2 YYREEE (reference sequence). CDR3 protein: CASFGRGAGGSNEQFF. The CDR3 nucleotides are TGTGCCAGCTTTGGACGAGGGGCGGGAGGGTCCAATGAGCAGTTCTTC. The full variable domain, rest sourced from reference TRBV5-4 and TRBJ2-1, is ETGVTQSPTHLIKTRGQQVTLRCSSQSGHNTVSWYQQALGQGPQFIFQYYREEENGRGNFPPRFSGLQFPNYSSELNVNALELDDSALYLCASFGRGAGGSNEQFFGPGTRLTVL.

This clonotype was detected ten times or more. The rearrangement uses TRBV7-2 and TRBJ1-1; a weak D match, TRBD1 (5 bases). Germline V gene sequence: CDR1 SGHTA, CDR2 FQGNSA. V lost 3 bases and J 4 bases, leaving 15 bases between the germline ends. The CDR3 extends over 15 amino acids. The CDR3 spells CASSLGTALGTEAFF. As DNA, the CDR3 is TGTGCCAGCAGCTTGGGGACGGCCCTGGGCACTGAAGCTTTCTTT.

As for this clonotype: A much larger clonotype is one base distant, so this may be a read error. V and J are TRBV12-5 and TRBJ2-1; D may correspond to TRBD1 or TRBD2 (5 bases each). The CDR3 extends over 13 amino acids. Trimming removed 6 bases at V and 8 bases at J, with 14 bases between. Germline V gene sequence: CDR1 LGHNT, CDR2 FRNRAP. In DNA form, the CDR3 reads TGTGCTAGTGGCCGGGGACGAGCGGATGAGCAGTTCTTC. It encodes CASGRGRADEQFF.

This clonotype was seen repeatedly, ten times or more. The V gene is TRBV7-6, the J gene TRBJ2-5; TRBD2 aligns across 7 bases. CDR1 and CDR2 (germline): SGHVS, FNYEAQ. The CDR3 is 16 residues long. Trimming at V came to 1 base and at J to 2 bases, leaving 7 bases not matched to a gene. The CDR3 protein is CASSLGVSSGQETQYF. The CDR3 bases are TGTGCCAGCAGCTTAGGGGTGTCTAGCGGACAAGAGACCCAGTACTTC.

By share, this clonotype ranks as medium-sized (0.01 to 0.1%). The rearrangement uses TRBV10-3 and TRBJ2-3, with D unclear. V lost 0 bases to trimming and J lost 5 bases, with 6 bases between them. In germline, CDR1 is ENHRY, CDR2 SYGVKD. The CDR3 contains 13 residues. The CDR3 here is CAISESIRDTQYF. DNA of the CDR3: TGTGCCATCAGTGAGTCGATTAGAGATACGCAGTATTTT.

In this sample, this clonotype turned up many times. The chain uses TRBV28 and TRBJ1-5; no clear D. The germline V and J ends were trimmed by 5 bases and 4 bases, with 12 bases remaining between them. This CDR3 is built from 14 residues. Germline-derived CDR1 and CDR2 are MDHEN and SYDVKM. CDR3 sequence: CASSVLRANQPQHF. CDR3 coding DNA: TGTGCCAGCAGTGTATTGAGGGCAAATCAGCCCCAGCATTTT.

Judged by abundance, this clonotype is medium-sized. The V call is TRBV28, the J call TRBJ2-1; D is unresolved. The germline V gene encodes CDR1 MDHEN and CDR2 SYDVKM. V lost 7 bases and J 2 bases, leaving 12 bases between the germline ends. CDR3 length: 14 amino acids. This CDR3 reads CASIPGNTYNEQFF. The CDR3 DNA is TGTGCCAGCATCCCAGGTAACACCTACAATGAGCAGTTCTTC.

This clonotype was counted at least ten times. The chain combines TRBV28 with TRBJ2-5; 7 nucleotides match TRBD1. The CDR3 consists of 15 residues. Germline V gene lookup returns CDR1 MDHEN and CDR2 SYDVKM. The junction had 11 bases not matched to a gene; V was cut back by 5 bases and J by 5 bases. CDR3 region: CASSPPSLRGETQYF. The CDR3 nucleotides read TGTGCCAGCAGTCCCCCCTCCCTCAGGGGGGAGACCCAGTACTTC.

This chain connects TRBV19 to TRBJ1-1; TRBD1 is a possible D gene (5 bases). With 6 bases removed from V and 4 bases from J, the gap between germline ends came to 9 bases. This CDR3 spans 12 amino acids. CDR1 and CDR2 (germline): LNHDA, SQIVND (reference sequence). CDR3 coding DNA: TGTGCCAGTAGCCTGAGGGGCACTGAAGCTTTCTTT. Protein product: CASSLRGTEAFF.

This clonotype has ten or more counts. The CDR3 here is CASSRMAGAAGNTIYF. The CDR3 DNA is TGTGCCAGCAGCCGGATGGCCGGGGCCGCCGGAAACACCATATATTTT. This sequence joins TRBV7-9 and TRBJ1-3; TRBD1 might be the D (5 bases). Trimming removed 5 bases at V and 4 bases at J, with 18 bases between. Germline V gives CDR1 SEHNR, CDR2 FQNEAQ (reference sequence). The CDR3 length is 16 residues. The whole variable domain, filled in from reference TRBV7-9 and TRBJ1-3, reads DTGVSQNPRHKITKRGQNVTFRCDPISEHNRLYWYRQTLGQGPEFLTYFQNEAQLEKSRLLSDRFSAERPKGSFSTLEIQRTEQGDSAMYLCASSRMAGAAGNTIYFGEGSWLTVV.

This clonotype occurred many times. The chain joins TRBV15 to TRBJ1-6; possibly TRBD1 for D (5 bases). V was shortened by 0 bases and J by 4 bases, with 7 bases between the two germline ends. Per the germline V gene, CDR1 is LNHNV and CDR2 is YYDKDF (reference sequence). This CDR3 is 15 amino acids long. The DNA for the CDR3 is TGTGCCACCAGCAGAGATAGGGGATATAATTCACCCCTCCACTTT. It codes for CATSRDRGYNSPLHF.

This clonotype was recorded many times. The chain combines TRBV18 with TRBJ1-5; 7 bases map to TRBD1. V dropped 6 bases and J dropped 1; count of bases not matched to a gene: 6. In germline, CDR1 is KGHSH, CDR2 LQKENI. This CDR3 comprises 15 residues. The CDR3 region has the DNA TGTGCCAGCTCTCGTGAGGGGGCGAGCAATCAGCCCCAGCATTTT. Translation gives CASSREGASNQPQHF.

This clonotype came up many times. As DNA, the CDR3 is TGTGCCAGCAGTGAAGCTCGGACGCCTTCAGAGACCCAGTACTTC. This gives the protein CASSEARTPSETQYF. The V call is TRBV6-1, the J call TRBJ2-5; no reliable D call. Germline V CDR1 and CDR2: MNHNS, SASEGT. The CDR3 sequence is 15 residues long. Trimming removed 0 bases at V and 4 bases at J, with 12 bases between.

The CDR3 loop is CASSKPQGRVQPQHF. CDR3 DNA sequence: TGTGCCAGTAGTAAGCCACAGGGGCGGGTTCAGCCCCAGCATTTT. This rearrangement joins TRBV19 to TRBJ1-5; 7 nucleotides align to TRBD1. J gave up 6 bases and V 4 bases, and 9 bases lay outside the gene matches. The CDR3 consists of 15 residues. CDR1 LNHDA and CDR2 SQIVND come from the germline V gene (reference sequence).

The chain couples TRBV27 to TRBJ2-1, with D perhaps TRBD2 (6 bases). The CDR3 has 16 residues. Germline CDR1 is MNHEY and CDR2 is SMNVEV (reference sequence). V was pared by 9 bases and J by 0 bases, with 18 bases between. CDR3 DNA: TGTGCCAGTTTTGGAGGACTACTCAGCTCCTACAATGAGCAGTTCTTC. Translated, it gives CASFGGLLSSYNEQFF.